Below are 23 T cell receptor beta chains sequenced from a single sample in a study of early T cells in non-severe SARS-CoV-2 infection. TCRdb fed the 5' RACE reads into MiXCR, producing one record per CDR3 protein. Among over 35,000 distinct CDR3 sequences listed, around 6.3% were seen once. Sequencing used whole blood, obtained at baseline. The receptors come from an adult who was a healthcare worker with PCR-confirmed SARS-CoV-2 infection or an uninfected control (not recorded which).

This clonotype appeared many times. The V call is TRBV12-3 or TRBV12-4, the J call TRBJ1-1, with 7 bases identical to TRBD1. CDR3 length equals 15 residues. Trimming at V came to 3 bases and at J to 0 bases, leaving 4 bases not matched to a gene. In DNA form, the CDR3 reads TGTGCCAGCAGTTTTTTTAGGGGGCTGAACACTGAAGCTTTCTTT. Residues: CASSFFRGLNTEAFF.

Many counts were recorded for this clonotype. The chain links TRBV10-3 to TRBJ2-3, with 7 bases aligning to TRBD1. CDR1 ENHRY and CDR2 SYGVKD come from the germline V gene. This CDR3 comprises 13 residues. V trimming: 8 bases; J trimming: 4 bases; junction bases outside the gene matches: 6. The CDR3 DNA sequence: TGTGCCATCCGTGTGACAGGGTCAGATACGCAGTATTTT. This codes for CAIRVTGSDTQYF.

The sample holds many counts of this clonotype. J is TRBJ1-4 and V is TRBV2; D ambiguous. The CDR3 totals 15 residues. CDR1 is SNHLY, CDR2 FYNNEI, per germline. Trimming removed 4 bases at V and 0 bases at J, with 9 bases between. The CDR3 DNA follows: TGTGCCAGCAGTGGGAAGTATGCAACTAATGAAAAACTGTTTTTT. Amino acids: CASSGKYATNEKLFF. The whole variable domain, filled in from reference TRBV2 and TRBJ1-4, reads EPEVTQTPSHQVTQMGQEVILRCVPISNHLYFYWYRQILGQKVEFLVSFYNNEISEKSEIFDDQFSVERPDGSNFTLKIRSTKLEDSAMYFCASSGKYATNEKLFFGSGTQLSVL.

This clonotype turned up a few times. The chain uses TRBV7-3 and TRBJ2-7; D assignment may be TRBD1 or TRBD2 (5 bases each). Trimming took off 3 bases at V and 5 bases at J, with 11 bases between the two ends. The V gene's germline CDR1 is SGHTA and CDR2 FQGTGA. The CDR3 contains 13 residues. In nucleotides, the CDR3 is TGTGCCAGCAGCTTTGAGAGGGGAAACGAGCAGTACTTC. Translation gives CASSFERGNEQYF.

In its sample, this clonotype was seen many times. V and J are TRBV7-2 and TRBJ2-7; 14 positions agree with TRBD2. CDR1 is SGHTA and CDR2 is FQGNSA in the germline V gene. The CDR3 loop spans 18 amino acids. V shed 5 bases, J shed 2 bases, and the junction held 11 bases outside the gene matches. The CDR3 DNA reads TGTGCCAGCAGCCCTCAGACTAGCGGGGGGGCCTGGACCTACGAGCAGTACTTC. Protein: CASSPQTSGGAWTYEQYF. Looking up the rest from reference TRBV7-2 and TRBJ2-7 gives the full variable domain: GAGVSQSPSNKVTEKGKDVELRCDPISGHTALYWYRQSLGQGLEFLIYFQGNSAPDKSGLPSDRFSAERTGGSVSTLTIQRTQQEDSAVYLCASSPQTSGGAWTYEQYFGPGTRLTVT.

This clonotype was found many times. V and J are TRBV25-1 and TRBJ1-2; D possibly corresponds to TRBD1 (5 bases). This CDR3 is 16 amino acids long. The V end lost 1 base, the J end lost 3 bases, and 15 bases lay between the germline ends. CDR1 MGHDK and CDR2 SYGVNS come from the germline V gene. The CDR3: CASSEFSGREDYGYTF. CDR3 DNA sequence: TGTGCCAGCAGTGAATTTTCCGGCAGGGAAGACTATGGCTACACCTTC.

This clonotype occurred a few times. V gene TRBV12-3 or TRBV12-4 combines with J gene TRBJ2-7; TRBD2 matches at 13 bases. CDR3 length equals 15 residues. Trimming removed 5 bases from V and 4 bases from J; junction bases left unmatched: 5. Written as DNA, the CDR3 is TGTGCCAGCAGTGGCAGGACTAGCGGGGGTTACGAGCAGTACTTC. Encoded protein: CASSGRTSGGYEQYF.

This clonotype has only a few counts. J is TRBJ2-1 and V is TRBV6-2 or TRBV6-3; D perhaps matches TRBD2 (6 bases). The germline CDR1 and CDR2 sequences are MNHEY and SVGEGT. The CDR3 length is 15 residues. The germline V and J ends were trimmed by 5 bases and 7 bases, with 18 bases remaining between them. The CDR3 here is CASSGTLGGKNEQFF. CDR3 DNA: TGTGCCAGCAGTGGAACTCTCGGGGGTAAGAATGAGCAGTTCTTC.

This clonotype occurred once. Here the CDR3 omits its conserved ending phenylalanine or tryptophan, so a read error is the likely source. The gene calls are TRBV6-2 or TRBV6-3 and TRBJ2-7, with unresolved D. The CDR3 extends over 12 amino acids. V was shortened by 0 bases and J by 7 bases, with 7 bases between the two germline ends. CDR1 is MNHEY and CDR2 is SVGEGT in the germline V gene. The DNA of the CDR3 is TGTGCCAGCAGTTACTCGATTTGGGAGCAGTACTCC. Translated, it gives CASSYSIWEQYS.

This clonotype has just a few counts. V and J are TRBV10-3 and TRBJ2-3; 10 bases fit TRBD2. V lost 3 bases and J lost 2; bases outside the gene matches: 5. The CDR3 has 16 amino acids. CDR1 and CDR2 from the germline V gene are ENHRY and SYGVKD. CDR3 residues: CAISDFTSGTTDTQYF. The CDR3 DNA follows: TGTGCCATCAGTGACTTCACTAGCGGGACCACAGATACGCAGTATTTT.

This clonotype was detected many times. The chain links TRBV20-1 to TRBJ2-3, with unresolved D. The CDR3 loop spans 14 amino acids. Germline values: CDR1 DFQATT, CDR2 SNEGSKA (reference sequence). Trimming left V 3 bases short and J 2 bases short, with 12 bases between. CDR3 amino acids: CSASGVRATDTQYF. Written as DNA, the CDR3 is TGCAGTGCTAGTGGGGTCCGAGCCACAGATACGCAGTATTTT.

In regard to this clonotype: This may stem from a read error, because a much larger clone lies one nucleotide away. The chain is built from TRBV6-2 or TRBV6-3 and TRBJ2-1; 11 bases match TRBD2. CDR1 and CDR2 (germline): MNHEY, SVGEGT. This CDR3 spans 15 amino acids. Here the CDR3 reads CASSIAGGKINVQFF. CDR3 nucleotide sequence: TGTGCCAGCAGTATAGCGGGGGGGAAGATAAATGTGCAGTTCTTC.

The chain uses TRBV4-2 and TRBJ2-3; 13 nucleotides line up with TRBD2. V was clipped by 1 base and J by 6 bases; unmatched bases: 4. This CDR3 is 16 amino acids long. CDR1 and CDR2 from the germline V gene are LGHNA and YNFKEQ. CDR3 loop: CASSQGLAGGGDTQYF. DNA of the CDR3: TGTGCCAGCAGCCAAGGACTAGCGGGGGGCGGGGATACGCAGTATTTT.

This clonotype was recorded at least ten times. V is TRBV2 and J is TRBJ2-3, with 8 nucleotides matching TRBD1. This CDR3 is 14 amino acids long. Germline CDR1 and CDR2: SNHLY and FYNNEI. V lost 6 bases to trimming and J lost 2 bases; unmatched junction nucleotides: 4. As DNA, the CDR3 is TGTGCCAGCAGGCGGACAGGGTACACAGATACGCAGTATTTT. This translates into CASRRTGYTDTQYF. The entire variable domain, with the rest obtained from reference TRBV2 and TRBJ2-3, is as follows: EPEVTQTPSHQVTQMGQEVILRCVPISNHLYFYWYRQILGQKVEFLVSFYNNEISEKSEIFDDQFSVERPDGSNFTLKIRSTKLEDSAMYFCASRRTGYTDTQYFGPGTRLTVL.

The chain employs TRBV5-1 and TRBJ2-1; D is unclear. Trimming cost V 0 bases and J 13 bases, with 8 bases left between them. The germline V gene encodes CDR1 SGHRS and CDR2 YFSETQ. The CDR3 totals 11 residues. The CDR3, as DNA: TGCGCCAGCAGCTTGGCCTATTTTCAGTTCTTC. It is translated as CASSLAYFQFF.

This clonotype was counted between two and nine times. This chain connects TRBV4-1 to TRBJ2-4; D gene uncertain. Germline V gene sequence: CDR1 MGHRA, CDR2 YSYEKL. This CDR3 is built from 15 residues. V was cut by 0 bases and J by 1 base, with 7 bases left in between. The CDR3 sequence: CASSQDRTAKNIQYF. The CDR3 DNA sequence: TGCGCCAGCAGCCAAGACAGAACGGCCAAAAACATTCAGTACTTC.

This chain joins TRBV7-2 and TRBJ2-3; 7 nucleotides match TRBD2. The CDR3 length is 16 residues. The J segment lost 0 bases and the V segment lost 1 base, leaving 4 bases of the junction unmatched. CDR1 is SGHTA, CDR2 FQGNSA, per germline. CDR3 nucleotide sequence: TGTGCCAGCAGCTTAGAAGGGACTACGAGCACAGATACGCAGTATTTT. It is translated as CASSLEGTTSTDTQYF.

This clonotype was detected ten times or more. A junction end diverges from the germline sequence, so it may reflect a read error. V and J are TRBV15 and TRBJ2-7, with D perhaps matching TRBD1 (6 bases). The CDR3 has 12 amino acids. CDR1 is LNHNV, CDR2 YYDKDF, per germline (reference sequence). The DNA for the CDR3 is TGTGCCACCAGCATCATAGACGGACAGCGAGACTTC. As protein: CATSIIDGQRDF.

This clonotype has only a few counts. V is TRBV6-6 and J is TRBJ1-2; D is ambiguous. The V gene's germline CDR1 is MNHNY and CDR2 SVGAGI (reference sequence). V was cut by 2 bases and J by 2 bases, with 9 bases left in between. There are 14 residues in the CDR3. This CDR3 reads CASSYHQENYGYTF. The CDR3 DNA is TGTGCCAGCAGTTACCATCAGGAGAACTATGGCTACACCTTC.

The chain couples TRBV5-6 to TRBJ1-2; the D gene is possibly TRBD1 (5 bases). CDR3 length equals 15 residues. In germline, CDR1 is SGHDT, CDR2 YYEEEE. V was pared by 1 base and J by 3 bases, with 13 bases between. The CDR3 DNA is TGTGCCAGCAGCTTGTTGGCAGGGCCGGACTATGGCTACACCTTC. This codes for CASSLLAGPDYGYTF.

This clonotype was detected ten times or more. The chain employs TRBV7-9 and TRBJ1-2; 12 bases line up with TRBD1. Looked up from germline, CDR1 is SEHNR and CDR2 is FQNEAQ (reference sequence). Trimming cost V 5 bases and J 6 bases; bases outside gene matches: 7. The CDR3 has 15 amino acids. CDR3 region: CASSPPGQGAHGYTF. CDR3 nucleotide sequence: TGTGCCAGCAGCCCGCCGGGACAGGGGGCGCATGGCTACACCTTC.

In its sample, this clonotype ranks as medium-sized. The chain has TRBV20-1 and TRBJ2-1; perhaps TRBD2 as D (5 bases). Germline V gene lookup returns CDR1 DFQATT and CDR2 SNEGSKA (reference sequence). V was trimmed by 6 bases and J by 10 bases, leaving 16 bases between them. This CDR3 region has 12 residues. The CDR3 bases are TGCAGTGCCGTTAACCTAGGAGGCGAGCAGTTCTTC. This translates into CSAVNLGGEQFF.

The V call is TRBV6-6, the J call TRBJ2-7; no reliable D call. This CDR3 is built from 14 residues. The V gene lost 6 bases and the J gene lost 2 bases, with 14 bases spanning the gap. Germline V gene lookup returns CDR1 MNHNY and CDR2 SVGAGI (reference sequence). The CDR3 DNA reads TGTGCCAGCAGCGGCTACCAGGTCCCCTACGAGCAGTACTTC. Protein sequence: CASSGYQVPYEQYF.